The following is a TCR beta chain sequence with its context. Its antigen is not identified. Arm-PCR of CDR3 regions and iRepertoire HTBI primers were the basis on which TCR beta libraries were built. How the authors handled the data: Identified segments across samples numbered more than 55 TRBV and roughly 15 TRBJ. Each CDR3 protein is one row after TCRdb ran MiXCR on the multiplex PCR reads. The authors' filters were not applied to this entry. This sample yields roughly 510,000 distinct CDR3 sequences, of which around 15% are seen a single time; approximately 12% belongs to the top ten. Time point indicated: newly diagnosed GD, antithyroid drugs for less than 3 months. PBMCs provided the RNA from which the TCR library was made. An endocrinology department in Xi'an, China, supplied the patients. The source of the sample is a study of regulatory T cells in long-lasting Graves disease. Broader study findings: The small sample size may have reduced accuracy. With persistent disease, TRBV28, TRBJ1-2 and TRBJ2-5 were the favored segments.

The CDR3 is 15 residues long. From germline, CDR1 is MNHEY and CDR2 SVGEGT. V lost 8 bases and J lost 1, with 15 bases in between. This same sample was also taken into another study, of T cells in Graves' hyperthyroidism and ophthalmopathy.

This chain links TRBV6-2 or TRBV6-3 with TRBJ1-5; weak D call: TRBD1 (5 bases). Material: peripheral blood mononuclear cells (PBMCs), obtained at new diagnosis, from a patient treated with antithyroid drugs. The TCR comes from a man aged 18 to 29 with Graves disease. Here the CDR3 DNA reads TGTGCCAGCCAGGCGGGGCTCGCGAGCAATCAGCCCCAGCATTTT. Translating it yields CASQAGLASNQPQHF.